This T cell receptor (beta chain) appears in the sequencing data of a study of T cell repertoires in cytomegalovirus infection. Study-wide results and caveats: Ex vivo, HLA-C-restricted CMV-specific TCR beta clonotypes prevailed over the rest of the response.

Germline lookup yields CDR1 LGHNT and CDR2 FRNRAP. This CDR3 has 16 amino acids. The J segment lost 3 bases and the V segment lost 5 bases, leaving 1 base of the junction unmatched. From the reads, TCRdb called clonotypes with MiXCR, one entry per CDR3 protein. The data contain approximately 180,000 distinct CDR3 sequences, roughly 9% of them seen just once; the ten biggest clones take up around 4.4%. This clonotype was counted many times. Its cognate antigen is unknown. The sequenced sample consisted of PBMCs. The chain recombines TRBV12-5 with TRBJ2-2, with 15 bases identical to TRBD2. This clonotype originated in a human donor in good health (CMV status not recorded). Some clones in this sample may be carry-over from other donors' samples. The CDR3 DNA reads as TGTGCTAGTGGTGGGACTAGCGGGAGGTACACCGGGGAGCTGTTTTTT. Its translation: CASGGTSGRYTGELFF.